Described below is a single T cell receptor (beta chain) sequence and its context. Antigen: not known. Different DNA sequences within this sample yield the same CDR3. The data derive from a study of cytomegalovirus exposure and HLA in healthy donors. General observations from the study: A later analysis reported that several of the most significant clusters appeared to be linked to common viral pathogens, among them Epstein-Barr virus.

Amplification used 60 Vbeta primers and 13 Jbeta primers. The protocol was immunoSEQ multiplex PCR, while the TCRdb copy is restricted to in-frame clones and leaves out a portion. The sample holds roughly 140,000 clones, around 85% seen once. The CDR3 totals 15 residues. Deletions cut 2 bases from V and 5 bases from J, with 15 bases between. Germline V gives CDR1 LGHNA, CDR2 YSLEER. Sample: PBMCs. The receptor's source is a man aged 40-49 years in good health and CMV-seropositive. J is TRBJ1-2 and V is TRBV4-3; the D is unclear. CDR3 protein: CASSQNPSTGYGYTF. The CDR3 nucleotides are TGCGCCAGCAGCCAAAACCCATCGACGGGGTATGGCTACACCTTC.